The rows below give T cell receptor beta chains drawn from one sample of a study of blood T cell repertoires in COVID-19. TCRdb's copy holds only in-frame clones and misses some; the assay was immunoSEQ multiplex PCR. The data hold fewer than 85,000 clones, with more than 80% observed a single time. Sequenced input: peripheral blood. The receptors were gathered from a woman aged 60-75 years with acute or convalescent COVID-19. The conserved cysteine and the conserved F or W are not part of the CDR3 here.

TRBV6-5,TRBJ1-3,ASVQPGAGNTIY
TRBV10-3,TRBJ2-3,AISESAGMSTDTQY
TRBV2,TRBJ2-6,ASSAGLGANVLT
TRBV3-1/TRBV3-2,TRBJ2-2,ASSQQRALTGELF
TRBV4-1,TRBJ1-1,ASSQAYDRHVI
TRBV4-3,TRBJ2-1,ASRGGTLERNEQF
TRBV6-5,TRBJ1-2,ASTSTGMDYT
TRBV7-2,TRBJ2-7,ASSFSGGAYEQY
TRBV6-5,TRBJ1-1,ASSYSGRQGAAF
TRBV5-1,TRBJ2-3,ASSFWQGIDTQY
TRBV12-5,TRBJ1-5,ASGRTGMNQPQH
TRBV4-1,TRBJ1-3,ASSQDHSDLGNTIY
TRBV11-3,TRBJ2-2,ASSEGQGMSGELF
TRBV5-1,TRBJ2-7,ASSWTGGLYEQY
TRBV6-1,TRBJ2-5,ASSEAPEVETQY
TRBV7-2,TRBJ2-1,ASSFAGKYNEQF
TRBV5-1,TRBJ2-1,ASSLTLAVGNEQF
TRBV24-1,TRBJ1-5,ATSEGARPQH
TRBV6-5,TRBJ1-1,ASSYQGVRTEAF
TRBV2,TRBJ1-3,ASNEGDSGNTIY
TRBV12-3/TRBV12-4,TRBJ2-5,ASSFVRETQY
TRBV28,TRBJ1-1,ASSAPRDWNTEAF
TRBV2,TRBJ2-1,ASSEGQGSYNEQF
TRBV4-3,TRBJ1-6,ASSQDRGERASPLH
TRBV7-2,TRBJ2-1,ASSLVSSRGSSSYNEQF
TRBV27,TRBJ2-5,ASSPRQGRETQY
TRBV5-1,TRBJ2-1,ASSSGLVGPNEQF
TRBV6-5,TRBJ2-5,ASSILWGGKETQY
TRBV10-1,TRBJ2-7,ASSESGSYEQY
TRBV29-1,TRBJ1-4,SVHGTPNEKLF
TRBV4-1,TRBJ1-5,ASSHDEGAGQPQH
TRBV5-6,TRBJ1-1,ASSSTFQGTVEAF
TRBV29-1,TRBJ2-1,SVHRNNEQF
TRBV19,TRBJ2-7,ASSSGTGGEQY
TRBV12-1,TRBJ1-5,ASSWVWTGQGNQPQH
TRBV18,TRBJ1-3,ASSPDRASGNTIY
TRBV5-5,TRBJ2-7,ASSLGLAGGYEQY
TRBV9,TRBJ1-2,ASSVAVSGFGGYT